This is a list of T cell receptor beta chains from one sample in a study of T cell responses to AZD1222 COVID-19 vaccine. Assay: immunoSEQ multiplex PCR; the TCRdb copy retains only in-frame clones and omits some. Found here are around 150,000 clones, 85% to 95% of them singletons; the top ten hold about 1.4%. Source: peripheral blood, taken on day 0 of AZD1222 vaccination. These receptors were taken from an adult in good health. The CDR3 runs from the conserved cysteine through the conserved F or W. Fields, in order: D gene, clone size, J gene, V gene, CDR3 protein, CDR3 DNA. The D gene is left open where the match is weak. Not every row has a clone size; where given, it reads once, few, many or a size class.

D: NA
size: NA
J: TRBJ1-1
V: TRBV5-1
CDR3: CASSLGPRDTEAFF
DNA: TGCGCCAGCAGCTTGGGTCCCAGGGACACTGAAGCTTTCTTT

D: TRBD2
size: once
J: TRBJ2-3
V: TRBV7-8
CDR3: CASRTSGRGRSTDTQYF
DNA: TGTGCCAGCAGAACTAGCGGGAGAGGGCGAAGCACAGATACGCAGTATTTT

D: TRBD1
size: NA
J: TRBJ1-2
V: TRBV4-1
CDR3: CASSQSRGLNYGYTF
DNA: TGCGCCAGCAGCCAAAGCAGGGGGTTGAACTATGGCTACACCTTC

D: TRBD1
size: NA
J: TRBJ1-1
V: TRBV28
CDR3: CASSLPSTGGTEAFF
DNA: TGTGCCAGCAGTTTACCTTCGACAGGGGGCACTGAAGCTTTCTTT

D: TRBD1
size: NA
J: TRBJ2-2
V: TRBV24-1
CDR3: CATSDAGTGYNGELFF
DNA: TGTGCCACCAGTGACGCGGGGACAGGGTATAACGGGGAGCTGTTTTTT

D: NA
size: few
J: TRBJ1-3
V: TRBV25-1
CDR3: CASSPGGNTIYF
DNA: TGTGCCAGCAGTCCAGGGGGAAACACCATATATTTT

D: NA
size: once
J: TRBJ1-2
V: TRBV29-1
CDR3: CSVEEGGYTF
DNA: TGCAGCGTTGAGGAGGGTGGCTACACCTTC

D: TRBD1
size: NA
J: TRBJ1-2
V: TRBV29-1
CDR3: CSVRTGGNYGYTF
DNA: TGCAGCGTACGGACAGGGGGCAACTATGGCTACACCTTC

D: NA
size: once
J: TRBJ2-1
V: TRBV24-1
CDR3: CATSDLPEANEQFF
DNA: TGTGCCACCAGTGATTTGCCCGAGGCCAATGAGCAGTTCTTC

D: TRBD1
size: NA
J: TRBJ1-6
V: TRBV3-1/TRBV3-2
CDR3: CASSPGGSMNSPLHF
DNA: TGTGCCAGCAGCCCAGGGGGTAGCATGAATTCACCCCTCCACTTT

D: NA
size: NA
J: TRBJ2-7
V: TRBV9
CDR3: CASSPQGGAAAYEQYF
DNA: TGTGCCAGCAGCCCCCAAGGGGGGGCGGCTGCCTACGAGCAGTACTTC

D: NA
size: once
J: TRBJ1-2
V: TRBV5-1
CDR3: CASSLIEVALYGYTF
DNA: TGCGCCAGCAGCTTGATCGAGGTGGCATTATATGGCTACACCTTC

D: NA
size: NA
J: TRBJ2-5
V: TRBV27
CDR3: CASSSPYRDRETQYF
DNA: TGTGCCAGCAGTTCCCCCTATCGGGACCGAGAGACCCAGTACTTC

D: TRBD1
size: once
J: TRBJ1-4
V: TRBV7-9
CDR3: CASSSTQGFGEKLFF
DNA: TGTGCCAGCAGCTCGACACAGGGGTTCGGAGAAAAACTGTTTTTT

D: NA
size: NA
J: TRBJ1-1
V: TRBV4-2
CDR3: CASSQTPGDTEAFF
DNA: TGTGCCAGCAGCCAAACCCCAGGAGACACTGAAGCTTTCTTT

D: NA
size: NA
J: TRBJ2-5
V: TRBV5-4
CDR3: CASREPGTPGETQYF
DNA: TGTGCCAGCAGGGAACCCGGGACCCCAGGAGAGACCCAGTACTTC

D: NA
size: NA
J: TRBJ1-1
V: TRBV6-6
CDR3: CASSYRVLDTEAFF
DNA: TGTGCCAGCAGTTACAGGGTGTTGGACACTGAAGCTTTCTTT

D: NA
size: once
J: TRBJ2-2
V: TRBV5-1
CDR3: CASSLNLDLSSGELFF
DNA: TGCGCCAGCAGCCTAAACCTAGACTTATCCTCCGGGGAGCTGTTTTTT